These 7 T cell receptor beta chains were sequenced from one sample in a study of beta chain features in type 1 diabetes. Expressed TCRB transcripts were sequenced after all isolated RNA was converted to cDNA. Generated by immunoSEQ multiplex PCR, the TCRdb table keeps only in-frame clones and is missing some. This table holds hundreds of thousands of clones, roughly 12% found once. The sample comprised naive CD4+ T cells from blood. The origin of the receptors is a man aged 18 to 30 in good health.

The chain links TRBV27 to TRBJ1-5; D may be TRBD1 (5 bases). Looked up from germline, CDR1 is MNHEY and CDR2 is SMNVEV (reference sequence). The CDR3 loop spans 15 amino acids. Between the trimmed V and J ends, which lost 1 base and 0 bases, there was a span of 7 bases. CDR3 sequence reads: CASSLLGGSNQPQHF. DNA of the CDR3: TGTGCCAGCAGTTTATTGGGGGGTAGCAATCAGCCCCAGCATTTT.

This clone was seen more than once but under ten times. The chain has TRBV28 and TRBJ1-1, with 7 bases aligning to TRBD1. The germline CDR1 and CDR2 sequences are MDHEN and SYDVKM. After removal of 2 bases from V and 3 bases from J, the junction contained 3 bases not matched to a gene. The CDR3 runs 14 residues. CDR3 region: CASSLIQGYTEAFF. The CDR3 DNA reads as TGTGCCAGCAGTTTAATACAGGGGTACACTGAAGCTTTCTTT. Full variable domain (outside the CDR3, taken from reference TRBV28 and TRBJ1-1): DVKVTQSSRYLVKRTGEKVFLECVQDMDHENMFWYRQDPGLGLRLIYFSYDVKMKEKGDIPEGYSVSREKKERFSLILESASTNQTSMYLCASSLIQGYTEAFFGQGTRLTVV.

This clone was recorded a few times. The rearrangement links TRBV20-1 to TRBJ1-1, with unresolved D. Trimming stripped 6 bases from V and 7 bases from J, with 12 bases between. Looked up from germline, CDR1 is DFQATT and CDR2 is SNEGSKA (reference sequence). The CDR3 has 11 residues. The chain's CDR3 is CSAVLVGEAFF. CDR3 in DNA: TGCAGTGCCGTACTCGTCGGTGAAGCTTTCTTT.

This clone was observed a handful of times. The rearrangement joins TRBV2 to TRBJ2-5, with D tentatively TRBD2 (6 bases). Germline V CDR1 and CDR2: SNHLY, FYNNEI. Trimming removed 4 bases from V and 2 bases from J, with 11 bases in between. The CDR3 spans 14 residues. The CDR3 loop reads CASSVRRDQETQYF. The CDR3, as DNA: TGTGCCAGCAGTGTAAGGCGGGATCAAGAGACCCAGTACTTC. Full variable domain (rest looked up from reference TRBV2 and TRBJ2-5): EPEVTQTPSHQVTQMGQEVILRCVPISNHLYFYWYRQILGQKVEFLVSFYNNEISEKSEIFDDQFSVERPDGSNFTLKIRSTKLEDSAMYFCASSVRRDQETQYFGPGTRLLVL.

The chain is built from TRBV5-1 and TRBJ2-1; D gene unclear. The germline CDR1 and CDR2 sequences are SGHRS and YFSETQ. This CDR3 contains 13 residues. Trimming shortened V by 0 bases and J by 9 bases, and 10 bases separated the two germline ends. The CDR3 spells CASSLARGGEQFF. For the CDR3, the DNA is TGCGCCAGCAGCTTGGCCCGAGGCGGTGAGCAGTTCTTC.

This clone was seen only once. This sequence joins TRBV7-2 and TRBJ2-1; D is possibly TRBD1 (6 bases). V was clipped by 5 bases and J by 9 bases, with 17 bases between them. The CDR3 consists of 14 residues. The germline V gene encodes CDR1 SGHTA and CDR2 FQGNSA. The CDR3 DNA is TGTGCCAGCAGCAATCCGGGACACCAAACTGAGCAGTTCTTC. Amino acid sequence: CASSNPGHQTEQFF.

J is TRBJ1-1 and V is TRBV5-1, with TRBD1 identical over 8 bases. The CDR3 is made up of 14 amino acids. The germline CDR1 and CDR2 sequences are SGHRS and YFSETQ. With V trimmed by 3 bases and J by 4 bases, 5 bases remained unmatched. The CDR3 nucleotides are TGCGCCAGCAGCTCGCAGGGGGCAGGCACTGAAGCTTTCTTT. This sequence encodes CASSSQGAGTEAFF.